This T cell receptor (beta chain) was observed in a study of blood T cell repertoires in COVID-19. Study as a whole: Samples of COVID-19 (acute and convalescent) were obtained from the United States, Italy and Spain. Sample material is recorded as cDNA or gDNA derived from T cells, B-cell-depleted T cells, or PBMCs.

CDR3 length: 15 amino acids. The J segment lost 9 bases and the V segment lost 5 bases, leaving 10 bases of the junction unmatched. From germline, CDR1 is MNHEY and CDR2 SVGAGI. Original data processing: Reference gene primer amplification gave estimated nucleated cell counts. Sequencing used immunoSEQ multiplex PCR; TCRdb keeps in-frame clones, though not all of them. For V, J and clone size, that table is used; D and trimming come from the DNA. The sample holds approximately 70,000 clones, roughly 82% seen once. The sequence was obtained from a woman aged 80 or older with acute or convalescent COVID-19. The specimen was peripheral blood. V is TRBV6-5 and J is TRBJ2-1, with 10 bases aligning to TRBD2. Written as DNA, the CDR3 is TGTGCCAGCAGTCGGCTTCTAGCGGGAGCCAGTGAGCAGTTCTTC. It yields the protein CASSRLLAGASEQFF.